Following are 19 T cell receptor beta chains from one sample sequenced in a study of Ad26.COV2.S vaccination and SARS-CoV-2 variants. Data came from immunoSEQ multiplex PCR; TCRdb stores just in-frame clones and leaves some out. The sample contains approximately 300,000 clones, roughly 86% of which appear only once. Sample treatment: about 20 received Ad26.COV2.S at low or high dose, single or two shots; 5 received placebo; per-sample allocation not given. The samples were gathered on day 63 after the first injection of vaccine or placebo. The sequencing here drew on peripheral blood, taken in a trial of Ad26.COV2.S vaccine versus placebo. The receptor source for this set is a person aged 18 to 65 who received the Ad26.COV2.S COVID-19 vaccine or a placebo.

The chain combines TRBV4-1 with TRBJ2-7, with a tentative D call TRBD2 (7 bases). Trimming pared 5 bases from V and 3 bases from J, leaving 23 bases between. CDR1 and CDR2 (germline): MGHRA, YSYEKL. This CDR3 contains 17 residues. The CDR3 region is CASSYAIWEGGIYEQYF. In nucleotides, the CDR3 is TGCGCCAGCAGCTACGCTATATGGGAGGGGGGAATCTACGAGCAGTACTTC.

This rearrangement joins TRBV20-1 to TRBJ2-3; 11 positions match TRBD2. The junction had 4 bases not matched to a gene; V was cut back by 3 bases and J by 2 bases. This CDR3 has 15 residues. Germline assignment: CDR1 DFQATT and CDR2 SNEGSKA (reference sequence). The CDR3 loop is CSASSSGGPTDTQYF. The CDR3 coding sequence is TGCAGTGCTAGTTCTAGCGGGGGGCCCACAGATACGCAGTATTTT.

This clone occurred many times. The rearrangement uses TRBV30 and TRBJ1-6; no definite D call. Germline-derived CDR1 and CDR2 are GTSNPN and SVGIG (reference sequence). CDR3 length: 12 amino acids. Trimming removed 3 bases at V and 7 bases at J, with 7 bases between. DNA for the CDR3: TGTGCCTGGAGCCGGACCAATTCACCCCTCCACTTT. This gives the protein CAWSRTNSPLHF.

The genes are TRBV9 and TRBJ2-2; D gene uncertain. Between the trimmed V and J ends, which lost 2 bases and 4 bases, there was a span of 9 bases. The CDR3 is 14 residues long. Germline V gene data show CDR1 as SGDLS and CDR2 as YYNGEE. The CDR3 coding sequence is TGTGCCAGCAGCGTCACAGTAAGCACCGGGGAGCTGTTTTTT. Its translation is CASSVTVSTGELFF.

This clone has just one count. This sequence joins TRBV19 and TRBJ1-3; possibly TRBD1 for D (6 bases). The CDR3 has 13 residues. The germline V gene encodes CDR1 LNHDA and CDR2 SQIVND (reference sequence). Trimming stripped 8 bases from V and 0 bases from J, with 8 bases between. In DNA, the CDR3 is TGTGCCAGTCGGACAGACTCTGGAAACACCATATATTTT. Translation gives CASRTDSGNTIYF.

The table lists this clone with a few counts. V is TRBV4-3 and J is TRBJ2-7, with 8 bases aligning to TRBD1. This CDR3 spans 15 amino acids. Germline lookup yields CDR1 LGHNA and CDR2 YSLEER. The V and J ends lost 0 bases and 1 base, in that order; junction bases with no gene match: 2. The CDR3 DNA reads as TGCGCCAGCAGCCAAGACGACAGGGGATCCTACGAGCAGTACTTC. Protein sequence: CASSQDDRGSYEQYF.

V and J are TRBV5-1 and TRBJ2-7; D gene ambiguous. This CDR3 has 13 residues. The germline V gene encodes CDR1 SGHRS and CDR2 YFSETQ. The ends were cut back, 4 bases at V and 2 bases at J, with 10 bases in the middle. CDR3 sequence (DNA): TGCGCCAGCAGCCCCCTAGGGACCTACGAGCAGTACTTC. It translates to CASSPLGTYEQYF. The complete variable domain, with remaining parts taken from reference TRBV5-1 and TRBJ2-7, reads KAGVTQTPRYLIKTRGQQVTLSCSPISGHRSVSWYQQTPGQGLQFLFEYFSETQRNKGNFPGRFSGRQFSNSRSEMNVSTLELGDSALYLCASSPLGTYEQYFGPGTRLTVT.

The chain recombines TRBV18 with TRBJ1-6; 9 nucleotides line up with TRBD1. CDR3 length equals 15 residues. Germline loops: CDR1 KGHSH, CDR2 LQKENI. Losses at the gene ends were 3 bases for V and 6 bases for J; bases not matched to a gene: 3. In DNA, the CDR3 is TGTGCCAGCTCACCGGGACAGGGAGTTAATTCACCCCTCCACTTT. Amino acid sequence: CASSPGQGVNSPLHF.

The CDR3 coding sequence is TGTGCCAGCAGCTTAGGGGGATCTGGAAACACCATATATTTT. Translated: CASSLGGSGNTIYF. The V call is TRBV11-2, the J call TRBJ1-3, with unresolved D. Trimming shortened V by 1 base and J by 1 base, and 5 bases separated the two germline ends. This CDR3 comprises 14 residues. In germline, CDR1 is SGHAT, CDR2 FQNNGV.

The chain uses TRBV27 and TRBJ2-7; TRBD1 matches at 9 bases. Unmatched junction bases numbered 11, after V lost 4 bases and J lost 7 bases. Germline CDR1 is MNHEY and CDR2 is SMNVEV (reference sequence). This CDR3 spans 15 amino acids. CDR3 DNA sequence: TGTGCCAGCAGTTCCTCCGGGACAGGGAGACCGGAGCAGTACTTC. This translates into CASSSSGTGRPEQYF.

The rearrangement uses TRBV6-2 or TRBV6-3 and TRBJ2-3; D is tentatively TRBD1 or TRBD2 (5 bases each). Looked up from germline, CDR1 is MNHEY and CDR2 is SVGEGT. The CDR3 covers 17 residues. Trimming removed 4 bases at V and 1 base at J, with 18 bases between. CDR3 nucleotide sequence: TGTGCCAGCAGTTCCTCCCTGAGTAGGGGAGGCACAGATACGCAGTATTTT. This codes for CASSSSLSRGGTDTQYF.

The chain has TRBV5-1 and TRBJ2-1; D is undetermined. The germline CDR1 and CDR2 sequences are SGHRS and YFSETQ. V dropped 5 bases and J dropped 4 bases, with 10 bases sitting between them. CDR3 length: 13 amino acids. The DNA for the CDR3 is TGCGCCAGCAGTAGCACATCTTACAATGAGCAGTTCTTC. It is translated as CASSSTSYNEQFF.

The chain has TRBV5-5 and TRBJ2-2; the match to TRBD2 covers 9 bases. The CDR3 spans 15 residues. Germline V lookup: CDR1 SGHKS, CDR2 YYEKEE (reference sequence). Unmatched junction bases numbered 4, after V lost 4 bases and J lost 3 bases. The CDR3 DNA is TGTGCCAGCAGCGAAAGCGGGAGGCACACCGGGGAGCTGTTTTTT. Protein product: CASSESGRHTGELFF.

The CDR3 loop is CASSRPPTSGGTTDTQYF. In DNA form, the CDR3 reads TGTGCCAGCAGCCGGCCCCCTACTAGCGGGGGGACCACAGATACGCAGTATTTT. This chain joins TRBV3-1 (or the pseudogene TRBV3-2) and TRBJ2-3, with 12 bases identical to TRBD2. The V gene's germline CDR1 is LGHDT and CDR2 YNNKEL (reference sequence). After removal of 4 bases from V and 2 bases from J, the junction contained 10 bases not matched to a gene. The CDR3 runs 18 residues.

The chain carries TRBV9 and TRBJ1-3; weak D call: TRBD1 (5 bases). The CDR3 loop spans 17 amino acids. The germline V gene has CDR1 SGDLS and CDR2 YYNGEE. V dropped 4 bases and J dropped 0 bases, with 17 bases sitting between them. Here the CDR3 DNA reads TGTGCCAGCAGCCCACCGGGACCGAGATCCTCTGGAAACACCATATATTTT. It translates to CASSPPGPRSSGNTIYF.

The chain links TRBV2 to TRBJ2-2, with 9 positions matching TRBD1. With V trimmed by 8 bases and J by 6 bases, 10 bases remained unmatched. The CDR3 runs to 15 residues. The germline V gene encodes CDR1 SNHLY and CDR2 FYNNEI. For the CDR3, the DNA is TGTGCCAGCGTAACCGGGACAGGGTCGGCCGGGGAGCTGTTTTTT. It codes for CASVTGTGSAGELFF.

V usage is TRBV18 and J usage is TRBJ2-2, with D possibly being TRBD2 (6 bases). The ends were cut back, 2 bases at V and 0 bases at J, with 10 bases in the middle. CDR1 is KGHSH, CDR2 LQKENI, per germline. The CDR3 length is 16 residues. CDR3 in amino acids: CASSPNGGANTGELFF. DNA of the CDR3: TGTGCCAGCTCACCAAATGGAGGGGCGAACACCGGGGAGCTGTTTTTT.

This clone was seen a few times. The rearrangement uses TRBV3-1 (or the pseudogene TRBV3-2) and TRBJ1-1, with D hard to call. In germline, CDR1 is LGHDT, CDR2 YNNKEL (reference sequence). The CDR3 has 12 residues. With 4 bases removed from V and 6 bases from J, the gap between germline ends came to 9 bases. The CDR3 loop is CASSPGRAEAFF. In nucleotides, the CDR3 is TGTGCCAGCAGCCCCGGTCGGGCTGAAGCTTTCTTT.

The V gene is TRBV5-6, the J gene TRBJ1-2, with a tentative D call TRBD1 (6 bases). Germline V CDR1 and CDR2: SGHDT, YYEEEE. The CDR3 runs 15 residues. Trimming stripped 0 bases from V and 4 bases from J, with 13 bases between. In DNA, the CDR3 is TGTGCCAGCAGCTTGGACACAGGGAGGGCCTATGGCTACACCTTC. Its protein product is CASSLDTGRAYGYTF.